This is a list of T cell receptor beta chains from one sample in a study of T cells and copy number aberrations in small-cell lung cancer. Clones were read by immunoSEQ multiplex PCR, and TCRdb kept only the in-frame ones, dropping some. The sample has 9,400 or so clones, about 79% seen once; the top ten hold 30% to 35%. The sample consisted of normal tissue next to the tumor. The receptors here all came from a man in his 60s with small cell lung cancer. Each CDR3 is given with its conserved first and last residue. A D gene is named only where the DNA matches it firmly. Size is omitted from some rows. Given values are once, few, many or a class for expanded clones.

CDR3aa	CDR3nt	d_gene	j_gene	abundance	v_gene
CASSQEPREITGELFF	TGCGCCAGCAGCCAAGAACCCCGGGAAATCACCGGGGAGCTGTTTTTT	.	TRBJ2-2	few	TRBV4-1
CASSLMGGVNEQYF	TGTGCCAGCAGTTTAATGGGGGGAGTAAACGAGCAGTACTTC	.	TRBJ2-7	.	TRBV28
CASSLGGSNEQFF	TGTGCCAGCAGCTTGGGGGGGTCCAATGAGCAGTTCTTC	TRBD2	TRBJ2-1	.	TRBV7-3
CAWSLGTGGQPQHF	TGTGCCTGGAGTCTTGGGACAGGGGGTCAGCCCCAGCATTTT	TRBD1	TRBJ1-5	.	TRBV30
CSVLWDGTPRAFF	TGCAGCGTTCTTTGGGACGGGACCCCACGAGCTTTCTTT	.	TRBJ1-1	.	TRBV29-1
CASKSGGDTQYF	TGTGCCAGCAAAAGCGGGGGGGATACGCAGTATTTT	TRBD2	TRBJ2-3	few	TRBV9
CSVEDQGLLSEQYF	TGCAGCGTTGAAGATCAGGGACTTCTAAGCGAGCAGTACTTC	.	TRBJ2-7	.	TRBV29-1
CASSSHGTSTDTQYF	TGTGCCAGCAGCTCCCATGGGACTAGCACAGATACGCAGTATTTT	.	TRBJ2-3	.	TRBV7-3
CASSPRSGSYNEQFF	TGTGCCAGCAGCCCACGAAGCGGGAGCTACAATGAGCAGTTCTTC	TRBD2	TRBJ2-1	.	TRBV11-3
CAWTLAGALTDTQYF	TGTGCCTGGACCCTAGCGGGAGCGCTCACAGATACGCAGTATTTT	TRBD2	TRBJ2-3	.	TRBV30
CATSSYSGLAGGYNEQFF	TGTGCCACCAGCAGTTACTCGGGACTAGCGGGAGGTTACAATGAGCAGTTCTTC	TRBD2	TRBJ2-1	few	TRBV15
CASSLVAGDNEQFF	TGCGCCAGCAGTCTTGTAGCGGGGGACAATGAGCAGTTCTTC	TRBD2	TRBJ2-1	few	TRBV5-1
CASSFATGGRGYEQYF	TGCGCCAGCAGCTTCGCGACAGGGGGAAGGGGCTACGAGCAGTACTTC	TRBD1	TRBJ2-7	.	TRBV5-1
CASRFTGLADQETQYF	TGTGCCAGCAGGTTCACGGGACTAGCGGACCAAGAGACCCAGTACTTC	TRBD2	TRBJ2-5	.	TRBV7-9
CSARYLVGTFF	TGCAGTGCTAGGTACTTAGTTGGAACTTTCTTT	.	TRBJ1-1	once	TRBV20-1
CAISSGSSSSYEQYF	TGTGCCATCAGCTCAGGCTCTTCTAGCTCCTACGAGCAGTACTTC	.	TRBJ2-7	.	TRBV10-3
CASSVGHSTDTQYF	TGTGCCAGCAGCGTAGGGCATAGCACAGATACGCAGTATTTT	.	TRBJ2-3	.	TRBV7-3